This TCR beta chain was sequenced for a study of graft-versus-host responses after intestinal transplantation. Points from the study as a whole: Some GvH clones were seen earlier in gut or blood, suggesting intestinal origin. Some patients had graft-donor T cell macrochimerism. In their allografts, the ratios of graft-versus-host to host-versus-graft T cell clones were high.

Regarding this clone: Its target is unknown.

Only in-frame clones appear in the TCRdb table, and some are missing; sequencing was by immunoSEQ multiplex PCR. The top ten clones hold around 0.2% of a sample with roughly 120,000 clones, approximately 90% of them seen once. Germline CDR1 and CDR2: KGHSH and LQKENI. Trimming pared 2 bases from V and 1 base from J, leaving 8 bases between. CDR3 length: 14 amino acids. Sequences were derived from unstimulated CD4+ T cells sorted from spleen or lymph node cells, sampled before intestinal transplant. The rearrangement uses TRBV18 and TRBJ1-1; D unclear. The receptor comes from a human donor who received an intestinal transplant. In DNA, the CDR3 is TGTGCCAGCTCACCAATTTCAGGGAACACTGAAGCTTTCTTT. Residues: CASSPISGNTEAFF.